This T cell receptor (beta chain) was recovered during a study of blood T cell repertoires in COVID-19. For the study at large: The cDNA or gDNA used as material had been derived from T cells, B-cell-depleted T cells, or PBMCs.

J was trimmed by 4 bases and V by 8 bases; bases with no gene match: 10. The germline CDR1 and CDR2 sequences are MDHEN and SYDVKM. This CDR3 has 14 residues. As handled by the study authors: By means of reference gene primer amplification, nucleated cell counts were estimated. Generated by immunoSEQ multiplex PCR, the TCRdb table keeps only in-frame clones and is missing some. V and J calls and clone size are as listed in that table; D and trimming were resolved from the DNA. This table holds 77,000 or so clones, approximately 90% found once. Sequencing input: peripheral blood. V gene TRBV28 combines with J gene TRBJ2-7, with 8 positions matching TRBD1. This TCR came from a man aged 50 to 60 with active COVID-19. The CDR3 coding sequence is TGTGCCAGCTCAGGGAAGGGACAGGAGTACGAGCAGTACTTC. It translates to CASSGKGQEYEQYF.